Following are 7 T cell receptor beta chains from one sample sequenced in a study of blood T cell repertoires in COVID-19. Measured with immunoSEQ multiplex PCR; TCRdb has only the in-frame clones, and not every one. This table has more than 450,000 clones, 75% to 90% appearing once. The specimen sequenced was PBMCs or T cells enriched from blood (not recorded which). The receptors shown here come from a woman younger than 30 who had recovered from COVID-19.

The genes are TRBV6-5 and TRBJ1-4; 8 nucleotides match TRBD1. Trimming cost V 8 bases and J 3 bases; bases outside gene matches: 5. Germline values: CDR1 MNHEY, CDR2 SVGAGI. This CDR3 comprises 14 residues. The CDR3 DNA is TGTGCCAGCGGACAACAGGGGGCTAATGAAAAACTGTTTTTT. Amino acids: CASGQQGANEKLFF.

This clone was recorded only once. CDR3 loop: CASSKPGPPLYGYTF. The CDR3 DNA reads as TGTGCCAGCAGCAAACCAGGCCCCCCCCTCTATGGCTACACCTTC. The chain joins TRBV21-1 to TRBJ1-2; the table gives TRBD1 as D, unverified against the DNA. TRBV21-1 represents a pseudogene. The CDR3 runs 15 residues.

This chain uses TRBV6-5 with TRBJ1-1; D call uncertain. Germline V gene sequence: CDR1 MNHEY, CDR2 SVGAGI. The CDR3 length is 14 residues. Between the trimmed V and J ends, which lost 5 bases and 1 base, there was a span of 11 bases. CDR3 amino acids: CASSQTTKNTEAFF. Here the CDR3 DNA reads TGTGCCAGCAGTCAAACTACAAAGAACACTGAAGCTTTCTTT.

The chain has TRBV7-9 and TRBJ2-3; possibly TRBD2 for D (5 bases). V lost 11 bases to trimming and J lost 0 bases, with 6 bases between them. The V gene's germline CDR1 is SEHNR and CDR2 FQNEAQ (reference sequence). The CDR3 loop spans 11 amino acids. The CDR3 DNA reads TGTGCCGGGGAGAGCACAGATACGCAGTATTTT. Amino acid sequence: CAGESTDTQYF.

CDR3 region: CASSSMDIRSTNEKLFF. The CDR3 nucleotides read TGTGCCAGTAGTTCCATGGACATCCGATCAACTAATGAAAAACTGTTTTTT. The rearrangement uses TRBV19 and TRBJ1-4; weak D call: TRBD1 (5 bases). This CDR3 is built from 17 residues. V lost 5 bases and J lost 0, with 16 bases in between. The germline V gene encodes CDR1 LNHDA and CDR2 SQIVND (reference sequence).

The chain couples TRBV5-6 to TRBJ2-3, with TRBD2 matching 10 bases. Unmatched junction bases numbered 4, after V lost 2 bases and J lost 1 base. The CDR3 contains 16 residues. The germline V gene encodes CDR1 SGHDT and CDR2 YYEEEE. In nucleotides, the CDR3 is TGTGCCAGCAGCTTTGTTAGCGGGGGGCGCACAGATACGCAGTATTTT. As protein: CASSFVSGGRTDTQYF. The variable domain in full, completed from reference TRBV5-6 and TRBJ2-3, reads DAGVTQSPTHLIKTRGQQVTLRCSPKSGHDTVSWYQQALGQGPQFIFQYYEEEERQRGNFPDRFSGHQFPNYSSELNVNALLLGDSALYLCASSFVSGGRTDTQYFGPGTRLTVL.

The chain combines TRBV2 with TRBJ2-2; TRBD2 is a possible D gene (6 bases). CDR1 and CDR2 (germline): SNHLY, FYNNEI. V shed 6 bases and J shed 4 bases, with 18 bases lying between them. The CDR3 contains 16 residues. CDR3 in amino acids: CASSPTSVGGTGELFF. CDR3 coding DNA: TGTGCCAGCAGCCCCACAAGCGTCGGGGGCACCGGGGAGCTGTTTTTT.